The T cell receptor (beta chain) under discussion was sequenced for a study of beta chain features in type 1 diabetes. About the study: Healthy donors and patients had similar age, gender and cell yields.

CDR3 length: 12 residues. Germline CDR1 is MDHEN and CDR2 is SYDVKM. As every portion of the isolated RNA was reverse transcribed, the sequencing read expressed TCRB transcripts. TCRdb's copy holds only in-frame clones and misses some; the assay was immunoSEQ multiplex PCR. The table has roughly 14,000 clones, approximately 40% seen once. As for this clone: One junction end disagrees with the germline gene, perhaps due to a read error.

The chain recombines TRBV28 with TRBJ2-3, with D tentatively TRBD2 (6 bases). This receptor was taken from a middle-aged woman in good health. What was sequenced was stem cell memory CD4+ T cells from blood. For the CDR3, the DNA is TGTGCCAGCAGTTTACAACGATGGCCGGGAGTTTTT. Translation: CASSLQRWPGVF.